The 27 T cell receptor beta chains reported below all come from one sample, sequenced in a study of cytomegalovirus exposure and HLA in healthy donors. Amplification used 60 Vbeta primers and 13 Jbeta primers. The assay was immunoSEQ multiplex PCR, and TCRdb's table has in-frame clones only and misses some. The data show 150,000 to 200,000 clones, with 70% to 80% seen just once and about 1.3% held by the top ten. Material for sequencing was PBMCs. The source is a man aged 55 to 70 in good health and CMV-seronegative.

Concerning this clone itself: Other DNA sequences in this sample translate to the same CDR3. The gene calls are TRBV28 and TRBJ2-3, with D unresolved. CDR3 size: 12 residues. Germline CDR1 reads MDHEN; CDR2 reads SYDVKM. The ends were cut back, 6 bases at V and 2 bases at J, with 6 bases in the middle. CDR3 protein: CASRTPTDTQYF. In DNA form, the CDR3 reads TGTGCCAGCAGAACTCCCACAGATACGCAGTATTTT.

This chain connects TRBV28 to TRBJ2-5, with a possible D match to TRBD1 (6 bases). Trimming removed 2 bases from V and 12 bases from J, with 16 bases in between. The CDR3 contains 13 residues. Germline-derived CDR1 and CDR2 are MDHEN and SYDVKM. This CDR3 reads CASSLGNDRQEYF. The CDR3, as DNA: TGTGCCAGCAGTTTAGGGAACGACAGGCAGGAGTACTTC. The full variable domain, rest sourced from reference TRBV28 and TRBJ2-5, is DVKVTQSSRYLVKRTGEKVFLECVQDMDHENMFWYRQDPGLGLRLIYFSYDVKMKEKGDIPEGYSVSREKKERFSLILESASTNQTSMYLCASSLGNDRQEYFGPGTRLLVL.

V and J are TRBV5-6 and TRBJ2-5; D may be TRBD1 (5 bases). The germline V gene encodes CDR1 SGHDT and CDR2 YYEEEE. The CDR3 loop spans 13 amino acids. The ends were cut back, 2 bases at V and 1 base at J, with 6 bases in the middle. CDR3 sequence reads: CASSFDSQETQYF. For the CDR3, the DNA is TGTGCCAGCAGCTTCGACAGCCAAGAGACCCAGTACTTC.

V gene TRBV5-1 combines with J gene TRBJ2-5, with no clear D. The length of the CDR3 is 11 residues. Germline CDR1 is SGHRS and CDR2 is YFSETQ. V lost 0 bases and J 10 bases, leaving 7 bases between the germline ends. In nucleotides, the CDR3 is TGCGCCAGCAGCTTGGAGTCTAGCCAGTACTTC. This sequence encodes CASSLESSQYF.

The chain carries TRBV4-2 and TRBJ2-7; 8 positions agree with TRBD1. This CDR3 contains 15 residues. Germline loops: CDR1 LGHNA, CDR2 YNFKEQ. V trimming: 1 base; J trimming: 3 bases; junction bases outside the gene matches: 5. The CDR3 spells CASSQGGQGYYEQYF. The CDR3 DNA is TGTGCCAGCAGCCAAGGTGGACAGGGATACTACGAGCAGTACTTC.

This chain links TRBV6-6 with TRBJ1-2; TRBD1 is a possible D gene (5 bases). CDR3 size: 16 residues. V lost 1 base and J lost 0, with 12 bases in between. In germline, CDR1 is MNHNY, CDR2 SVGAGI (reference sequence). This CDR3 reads CASSYYESRANYGYTF. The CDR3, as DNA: TGTGCCAGCAGTTACTATGAGAGCAGGGCTAACTATGGCTACACCTTC.

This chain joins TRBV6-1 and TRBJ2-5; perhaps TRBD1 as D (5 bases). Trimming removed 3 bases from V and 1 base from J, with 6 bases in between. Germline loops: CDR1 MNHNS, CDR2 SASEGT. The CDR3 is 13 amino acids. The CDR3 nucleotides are TGTGCCAGCAGTGAGCAGGGCCAAGAGACCCAGTACTTC. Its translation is CASSEQGQETQYF.

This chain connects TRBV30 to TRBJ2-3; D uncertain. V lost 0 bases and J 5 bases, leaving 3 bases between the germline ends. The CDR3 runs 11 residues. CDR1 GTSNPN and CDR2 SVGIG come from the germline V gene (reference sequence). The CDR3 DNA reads TGTGCCTGGAGTGTGCGAGATACGCAGTATTTT. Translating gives CAWSVRDTQYF. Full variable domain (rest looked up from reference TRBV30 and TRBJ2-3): SQTIHQWPATLVQPVGSPLSLECTVEGTSNPNLYWYRQAAGRGLQLLFYSVGIGQISSEVPQNLSASRPQDRQFILSSKKLLLSDSGFYLCAWSVRDTQYFGPGTRLTVL.

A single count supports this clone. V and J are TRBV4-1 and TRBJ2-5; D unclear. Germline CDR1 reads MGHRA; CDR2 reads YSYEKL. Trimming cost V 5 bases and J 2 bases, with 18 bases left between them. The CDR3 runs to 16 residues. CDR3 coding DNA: TGCGCCAGCAGCTCCGTAGTCGGAAGCGATCAAGAGACCCAGTACTTC. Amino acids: CASSSVVGSDQETQYF.

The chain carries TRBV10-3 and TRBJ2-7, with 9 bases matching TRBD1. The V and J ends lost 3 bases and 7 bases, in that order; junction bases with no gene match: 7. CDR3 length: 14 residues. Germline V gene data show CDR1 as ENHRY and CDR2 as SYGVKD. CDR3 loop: CAISEVTGQGEQYF. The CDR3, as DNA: TGTGCCATCAGTGAAGTCACGGGACAGGGTGAGCAGTACTTC.

CDR3 coding DNA: TGCGCCAGCAGTGAGTCGGCCGGGGATCAGCCCCAGCATTTT. It codes for CASSESAGDQPQHF. V gene TRBV10-2 combines with J gene TRBJ1-5; D is unresolved. Germline CDR1 and CDR2: WSHSY and SAAADI. The CDR3 covers 14 residues. V lost 0 bases, J lost 5 bases, and 8 bases lay in between.

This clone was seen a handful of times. CDR3 sequence (DNA): TGCACCAGCAGCCCACGGGCCCGAGGGGATACGCAGTATTTT. Its protein product is CTSSPRARGDTQYF. The rearrangement joins TRBV1 to TRBJ2-3; the D call in the table, TRBD2, was not verified against the DNA. TRBV1 has pseudogene status. This CDR3 is 14 amino acids long.

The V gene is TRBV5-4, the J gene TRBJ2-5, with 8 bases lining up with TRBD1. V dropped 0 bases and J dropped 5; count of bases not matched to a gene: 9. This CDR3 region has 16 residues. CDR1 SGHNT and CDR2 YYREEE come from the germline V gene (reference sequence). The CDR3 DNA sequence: TGTGCCAGCAGCTTGGGACCGCAGGGGGCTGGTGAGACCCAGTACTTC. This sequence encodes CASSLGPQGAGETQYF.

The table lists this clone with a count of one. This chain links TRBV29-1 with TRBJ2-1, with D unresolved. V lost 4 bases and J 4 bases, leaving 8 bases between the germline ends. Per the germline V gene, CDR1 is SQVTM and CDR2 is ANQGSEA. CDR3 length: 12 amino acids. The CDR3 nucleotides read TGCAGCGTTGTTCTCGGGTACAATGAGCAGTTCTTC. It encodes CSVVLGYNEQFF.

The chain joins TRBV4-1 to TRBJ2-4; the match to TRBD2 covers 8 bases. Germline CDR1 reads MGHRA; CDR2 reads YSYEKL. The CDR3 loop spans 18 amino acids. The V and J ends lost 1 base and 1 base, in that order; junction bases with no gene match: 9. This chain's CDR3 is CASSQAGRAGGAKNIQYF. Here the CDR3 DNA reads TGCGCCAGCAGCCAAGCGGGGCGGGCGGGAGGTGCCAAAAACATTCAGTACTTC.

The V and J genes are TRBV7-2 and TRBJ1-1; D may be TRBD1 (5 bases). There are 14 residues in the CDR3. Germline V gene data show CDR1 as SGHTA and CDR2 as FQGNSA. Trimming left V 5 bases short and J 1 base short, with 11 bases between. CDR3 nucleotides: TGTGCCAGCAGCCCCCGGAGGGGGAACACTGAAGCTTTCTTT. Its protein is CASSPRRGNTEAFF.

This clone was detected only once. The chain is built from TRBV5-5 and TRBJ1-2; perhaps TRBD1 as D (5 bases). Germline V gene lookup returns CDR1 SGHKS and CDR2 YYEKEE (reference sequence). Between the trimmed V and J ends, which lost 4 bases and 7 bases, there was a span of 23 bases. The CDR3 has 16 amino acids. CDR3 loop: CASSRSGRQLGLGYTF. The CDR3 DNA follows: TGTGCCAGCAGCCGGTCCGGGAGACAATTGGGACTTGGCTACACCTTC.

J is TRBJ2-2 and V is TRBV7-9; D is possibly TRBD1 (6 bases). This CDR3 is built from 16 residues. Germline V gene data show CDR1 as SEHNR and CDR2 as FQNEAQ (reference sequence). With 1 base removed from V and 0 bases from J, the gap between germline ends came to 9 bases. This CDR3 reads CASSLEGGTNTGELFF. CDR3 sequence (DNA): TGTGCCAGCAGCTTAGAAGGGGGAACGAACACCGGGGAGCTGTTTTTT.

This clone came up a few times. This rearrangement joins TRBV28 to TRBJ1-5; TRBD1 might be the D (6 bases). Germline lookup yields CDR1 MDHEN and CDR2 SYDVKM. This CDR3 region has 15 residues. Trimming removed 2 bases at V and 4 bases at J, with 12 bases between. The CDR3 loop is CASSLSGGPNQPQHF. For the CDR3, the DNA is TGTGCCAGCAGTTTAAGCGGGGGCCCTAATCAGCCCCAGCATTTT.

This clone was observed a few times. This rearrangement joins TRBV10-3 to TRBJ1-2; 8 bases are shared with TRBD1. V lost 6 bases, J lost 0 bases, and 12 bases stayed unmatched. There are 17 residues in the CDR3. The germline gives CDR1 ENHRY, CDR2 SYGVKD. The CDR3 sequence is CAISGQTGAHPNYGYTF. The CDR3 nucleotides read TGTGCCATCAGCGGCCAGACAGGGGCCCACCCTAACTATGGCTACACCTTC.

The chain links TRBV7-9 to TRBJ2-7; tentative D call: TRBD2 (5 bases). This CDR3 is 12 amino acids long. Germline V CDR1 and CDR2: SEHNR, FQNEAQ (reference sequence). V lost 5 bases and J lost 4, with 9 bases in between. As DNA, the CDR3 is TGTGCCAGCAGCCCTGGGAGTTACGAGCAGTACTTC. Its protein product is CASSPGSYEQYF.

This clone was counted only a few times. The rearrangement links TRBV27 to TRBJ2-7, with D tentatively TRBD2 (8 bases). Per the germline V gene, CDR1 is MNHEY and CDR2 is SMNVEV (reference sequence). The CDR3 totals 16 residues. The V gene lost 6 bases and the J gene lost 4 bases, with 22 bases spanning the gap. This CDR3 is CASRSLAGSGGYEQYF. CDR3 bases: TGTGCCAGCAGGTCCCTAGCGGGTTCAGGGGGTTACGAGCAGTACTTC.

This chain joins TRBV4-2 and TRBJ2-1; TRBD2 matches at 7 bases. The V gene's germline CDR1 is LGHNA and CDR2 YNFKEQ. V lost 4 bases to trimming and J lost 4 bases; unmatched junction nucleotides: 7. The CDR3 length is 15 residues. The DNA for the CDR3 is TGTGCCAGCAGCCTCGGGACTACCTCGTACAATGAGCAGTTCTTC. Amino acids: CASSLGTTSYNEQFF.

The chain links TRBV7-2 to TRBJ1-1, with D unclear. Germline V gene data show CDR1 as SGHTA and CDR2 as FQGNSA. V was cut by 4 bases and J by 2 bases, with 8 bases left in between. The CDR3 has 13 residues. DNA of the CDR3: TGTGCCAGCAGCTCGCAGGTTAACACTGAAGCTTTCTTT. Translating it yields CASSSQVNTEAFF.

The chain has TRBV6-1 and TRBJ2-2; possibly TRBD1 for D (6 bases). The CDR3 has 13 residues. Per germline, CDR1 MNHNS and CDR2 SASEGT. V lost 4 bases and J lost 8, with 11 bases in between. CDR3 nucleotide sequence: TGTGCCAGCAGTGCGGGACAAAGAGGGGAGCTGTTTTTT. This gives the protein CASSAGQRGELFF.

The CDR3, as DNA: TGTGCCAGCAGTCGTACACAGGGGAACACCGGGGAGCTGTTTTTT. It encodes CASSRTQGNTGELFF. The chain carries TRBV7-3 and TRBJ2-2, with D possibly being TRBD1 (6 bases). The germline V gene encodes CDR1 SGHTA and CDR2 FQGTGA. This CDR3 contains 15 residues. V was shortened by 6 bases and J by 1 base, with 12 bases between the two germline ends.

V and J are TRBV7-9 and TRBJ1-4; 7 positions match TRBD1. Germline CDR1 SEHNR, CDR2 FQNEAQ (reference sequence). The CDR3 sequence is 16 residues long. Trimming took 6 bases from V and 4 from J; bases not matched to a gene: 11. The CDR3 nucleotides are TGTGCCAGCAGGCCACGCGGGACAGCCGGTAATGAAAAACTGTTTTTT. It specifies CASRPRGTAGNEKLFF. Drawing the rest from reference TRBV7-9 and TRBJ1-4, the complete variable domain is DTGVSQNPRHKITKRGQNVTFRCDPISEHNRLYWYRQTLGQGPEFLTYFQNEAQLEKSRLLSDRFSAERPKGSFSTLEIQRTEQGDSAMYLCASRPRGTAGNEKLFFGSGTQLSVL.